Listed below are T cell receptor beta chains from one sample, sequenced in a study of T cell repertoires in cytomegalovirus infection. One entry per CDR3 protein results from TCRdb running MiXCR on the reads. The table has some 180,000 distinct CDR3 sequences, approximately 9.7% seen once. The sample was PBMCs. These receptor sequences come from a human donor in good health (CMV status not recorded). Some clones in this sample may be carry-over from other donors' samples. Each CDR3 is given with its conserved first and last residue. The D gene is left open where the match is weak. Rows may omit the clone size; those that give it use once, few, many or a size class.

>NA|NA|TRBJ1-5|TRBV7-9
CASSLASGFMGRNQPQHF
TGTGCCAGCAGCTTAGCCAGTGGTTTTATGGGGAGGAATCAGCCCCAGCATTTT
>TRBD1|NA|TRBJ1-1|TRBV28
CASRTGELDTEAFF
TGTGCCAGCAGAACAGGGGAATTGGACACTGAAGCTTTCTTT
>NA|NA|TRBJ1-1|TRBV20-1
CSVRDGVNTEAFF
TGCAGTGTCAGGGACGGCGTGAACACTGAAGCTTTCTTT
>TRBD2|many|TRBJ2-1|TRBV6-2/TRBV6-3
CASSYSSGSYNEQFF
TGTGCCAGCAGTTACTCCAGCGGGAGCTACAATGAGCAGTTCTTC
>NA|many|TRBJ1-2|TRBV14
CASSHGWVGAGYTF
TGTGCCAGCAGCCATGGGTGGGTGGGCGCTGGCTACACCTTC
>NA|many|TRBJ2-5|TRBV28
CASSSPLEVETQYF
TGTGCCAGCAGTTCCCCCCTGGAAGTGGAGACCCAGTACTTC
>NA|many|TRBJ2-5|TRBV7-2
CASSLFASRGETQYF
TGTGCCAGCAGCTTATTTGCTAGCCGAGGGGAGACCCAGTACTTC
>NA|NA|TRBJ2-7|TRBV6-2/TRBV6-3
CASSYSEGTLYPYEQYF
TGTGCCAGCAGTTACTCCGAAGGGACACTTTATCCCTACGAGCAGTACTTC
>NA|NA|TRBJ2-3|TRBV29-1
CSVDRSDTQYF
TGCAGCGTTGATAGGTCCGATACGCAGTATTTT
>NA|many|TRBJ2-6|TRBV7-2
CASRQTDTAGANVLTF
TGTGCCAGCAGACAAACTGACACCGCTGGGGCCAACGTCCTGACTTTC
>NA|NA|TRBJ2-4|TRBV29-1
CSVEEGYKAKNIQYF
TGCAGCGTTGAAGAAGGGTATAAGGCCAAAAACATTCAGTACTTC
>NA|many|TRBJ2-5|TRBV12-3/TRBV12-4
CASSLYHNGGQETQYF
TGTGCCAGCAGTCTGTACCACAACGGGGGCCAAGAGACCCAGTACTTC
>NA|many|TRBJ2-1|TRBV7-2
CASSTNEQFF
TGTGCCAGCAGCACGAATGAGCAGTTCTTC
>TRBD1|NA|TRBJ1-5|TRBV12-3/TRBV12-4
CASSRTGVEVQPQHF
TGTGCCAGCAGCCGGACAGGGGTGGAGGTTCAGCCCCAGCATTTT
>TRBD1|many|TRBJ2-1|TRBV6-1
CASTRTGNYNEQFF
TGTGCCAGCACTAGGACAGGGAACTACAATGAGCAGTTCTTC
>NA|many|TRBJ1-3|TRBV6-1
CASSHPTTSGNTIYF
TGTGCCAGCAGCCATCCCACTACCTCTGGAAACACCATATATTTT
>NA|many|TRBJ1-4|TRBV7-9
CASSNNYGQREKLFF
TGTGCCAGCAGCAACAACTACGGACAGCGTGAAAAACTGTTTTTT
>TRBD2|few|TRBJ2-1|TRBV12-3/TRBV12-4
CASSHDGGDEQFF
TGTGCCAGCAGTCATGATGGGGGGGATGAGCAGTTCTTC
>NA|few|TRBJ1-1|TRBV29-1
CSVWTATEAFF
TGCAGCGTCTGGACAGCAACTGAAGCTTTCTTT
>NA|many|TRBJ2-5|TRBV6-1
CASSYGGTETQYF
TGTGCCAGCAGTTATGGGGGGACAGAGACCCAGTACTTC
>NA|many|TRBJ2-5|TRBV7-2
CASSPPGGGETQYF
TGTGCCAGCAGCCCACCGGGGGGCGGGGAGACCCAGTACTTC
>NA|many|TRBJ2-5|TRBV2
CASRGETQYF
TGTGCCAGCAGGGGAGAGACCCAGTACTTC
>TRBD1|many|TRBJ1-2|TRBV7-2
CASSPTGNGIGYGYTF
TGTGCCAGCAGCCCGACAGGGAATGGCATTGGCTATGGCTACACCTTC
>TRBD1|many|TRBJ1-4|TRBV7-6
CASSPTGHATNEKLFF
TGTGCCAGCAGCCCGACAGGGCATGCAACTAATGAAAAACTGTTTTTT
>NA|few|TRBJ2-7|TRBV5-6
CASSLGGIDHEQYF
TGTGCCAGCAGCTTGGGAGGGATCGACCACGAGCAGTACTTC